This T cell receptor beta chain was documented in a study of T cells in Graves' hyperthyroidism and ophthalmopathy. The TCR beta CDR3 regions underwent amplification using RNA transcripts as the source. Researchers ran a first-round RT-PCR on the TCR CDR3 using the HTBI primer set. From the multiplex PCR reads, TCRdb called clonotypes with MiXCR, one entry per CDR3 protein. In the table there are a few hundred thousand distinct CDR3 sequences, under 60% of which are singletons. Criteria for exclusion of patients were uncontrolled infection, other autoimmune disease, pregnancy or lactation. Trimming removed 4 bases at V and 3 bases at J, with 12 bases between. This CDR3 has 14 residues. Germline values: CDR1 MGHDK, CDR2 SYGVNS.

The TCR originated in a woman between 18 and 29 years old with Graves' hyperthyroidism. Material: peripheral blood or thyroid tissue (not recorded which). The chain employs TRBV25-1 and TRBJ1-1; D is unresolved. In DNA, the CDR3 is TGTGCCAGCAGTGCTACGATTACGGACACTGAAGCTTTCTTT. Translation: CASSATITDTEAFF.